This entry is about one T cell receptor beta chain. Which antigen it targets is not known. One base away there is no much larger clone; base qualities are not given. CDR3 length: 15 amino acids, cysteine to phenylalanine. Only the CDR3 part of the read is kept: 45 bases, read in frame from the first base. Cut back by 8 bases and 1 base, the V and J ends lie 15 bases apart. As encoded in the germline V gene (reference sequence), CDR1 is LNHDA while CDR2 is SQIVND. This sample is drawn from a study of blood T cell repertoires in COVID-19 (dated by TCRdb to 2018 to 2020). With respect to the entire study: Samples from collaborators originated in the United States, Italy and Spain and spanned both the acute and convalescent phases of COVID-19. The prospective study material was composed of cDNA or gDNA derived from T cells, B-cell-depleted T cells, or PBMCs. The dataset comprised deeply sampled blood TCRbeta repertoires from subjects exposed to, actively infected with, or recovered from COVID-19. The repertoires were made available in a free public database intended to serve as a resource for research on the immune response to SARS-CoV-2. The samples were drawn from the first 160 participants of the ongoing ImmuneRACE study and from some 1,300 subjects provided by 6 global collaborators. A de-identified subject ID, COVID-19 status, age in years and sex were almost always included in the sample metadata. Where HLA class I and class II types were available, the types were taken from metadata supplied by the sample provider, not from assay-based typing.

TCRbeta CDR3 regions were amplified from genomic DNA using the immunoSEQ Assay, a bias-controlled multiplex PCR. The published analysis was carried out like this. The number of nucleated cells in each sample was estimated by amplification of reference gene primers within the assay. Sequence reads were collapsed and filtered to measure the absolute abundance of every unique TCRbeta CDR3 rearrangement. For each sample, productive Simpson clonality was calculated as the square root of Simpson's diversity index across productive rearrangements. Here the immuneACCESS table is served through TCRdb, limited to in-frame sequences with V and J called. Missing clones are a known gap in these copies; in checked studies unresolved V genes cover under half, and the rest lacks a known reason. V and J calls plus clone size are reproduced from that table; the DNA served to infer D and trimming. In all, the sample holds around 330,000 clones, and around 90% of those were seen once. More than 8.5% of the sample is taken by the ten largest.

In the prospective study, participants were about 18 to 90 years old, resided in about two dozen geographic areas of the United States, and were enrolled through a virtual design. Cohort assignment in the prospective study relied on participant-reported clinical history from a screening survey and a study questionnaire. Recovered participants in ImmuneRACE Cohort 3 were defined by two consecutive negative NP/OP PCR tests, clearance by a healthcare professional, or resolution of symptoms. Mobile phlebotomists in the prospective study collected whole blood, serum and a nasopharyngeal or oropharyngeal swab from every participant. Additional blood draws and questionnaires over an approximately 2-month period could optionally be provided by prospective study participants. Blood samples from the prospective study were shipped frozen or at room temperature prior to DNA extraction. General findings and caveats noted by the study authors: Clinical and demographic metadata were provided uncurated, with the amount varying by source and participant.

The TCR originated in a woman aged 18 to 35 who had recovered from COVID-19. The rearrangement joined TRBV19 to TRBJ2-1; no D gene call is confident. The sequenced material came from PBMCs or T cells enriched from blood (not recorded which). The nucleotides are TGTGCCAGTGGTCGAACTCGCTCTTCCTACAATGAGCAGTTCTTC. Its translation reads: CASGRTRSSYNEQFF. The CDR3 plus the reference TRBV19 and TRBJ2-1 genes for the other parts give the full variable domain: DGGITQSPKYLFRKEGQNVTLSCEQNLNHDAMYWYRQDPGQGLRLIYYSQIVNDFQKGDIAEGYSVSREKKESFPLTVTSAQKNPTAFYLCASGRTRSSYNEQFFGPGTRLTVL.